This record covers a single T cell receptor beta chain. Its antigen is currently unknown. The data belong to a study of response to subunit inactivated influenza vaccine. General study findings and limits: Only a handful of new T cells, the authors suggested, are recruited with each seasonal influenza vaccination.

One entry per CDR3 protein, called by TCRdb with MiXCR from the RT-PCR reads. This table holds 500,000 to 700,000 distinct CDR3 sequences, around 21% found once. Trimming shortened V by 4 bases and J by 10 bases, and 30 bases separated the two germline ends. Germline CDR1 and CDR2: SGHRS and YFSETQ. The CDR3 covers 18 residues. These data also featured in a second study, about T cells expressing NK-cell markers. From that second work: TCR beta cDNA was made by 5'RACE template switching with UMIs. In sorted CD3+CD56+NKG2C+, CD3+CD56+NKG2C- and CD3+CD56-NKG2C+ T cells, TCR beta repertoires were obtained. One of eight sequenced donors was HCMV-seronegative; the other seven were seropositive.

Material: CD4+ T cells sorted from PBMCs, obtained about 11 days after vaccination. The gene calls are TRBV5-1 and TRBJ2-1, with a tentative D call TRBD2 (6 bases). The clonotype was recovered from a man in his fifties or sixties who received an inactivated influenza vaccine. CDR3 DNA: TGCGCCAGCAGCGGTCGTTTACAGCCAGCGACTAGGTCTCACGAGCAGTTCTTC. Its translation: CASSGRLQPATRSHEQFF.